This T cell receptor beta chain emerged from a study of cytomegalovirus exposure and HLA in healthy donors. On the study more broadly: From 190 million or so T cells, an earlier analysis saw 100 million to 140 million unique TCR beta sequences.

Concerning this clone itself: The antigen remains unidentified.

The PCR was carried out with 60 Vbeta primers and 13 Jbeta primers. Assay used: immunoSEQ multiplex PCR; TCRdb lists only in-frame clones, some missing. This sample has roughly 100,000 clones, with around 76% found just once. The CDR3 contains 14 residues. Between the trimmed V and J ends, which lost 3 bases and 11 bases, there was a span of 16 bases. Per the germline V gene, CDR1 is KGHSH and CDR2 is LQKENI. General study results and limits: A later analysis associated 15,000 or so TCR beta sequences with HLA alleles at a 0.05 false discovery rate. Most likely, a cluster of highly shared sequence variants arose as a sequencing artifact.

The rearrangement uses TRBV18 and TRBJ1-4; possible D gene TRBD1, 6 bases. The receptor was derived from a young woman in good health and CMV-seropositive. Material for sequencing was PBMCs. The CDR3 reads CASSPTGGVGKLFF. As DNA, the CDR3 is TGTGCCAGCTCACCGACAGGAGGAGTTGGGAAACTGTTTTTT.